These 27 T cell receptor beta chains share one sample of origin, sequenced in a study of cytotoxic CD8 clonotypes in ibrutinib-treated CLL. Data came from immunoSEQ multiplex PCR; TCRdb stores just in-frame clones and leaves some out. The data hold 49,000 or so clones, with roughly 57% observed a single time. Sequenced material: PBMCs, taken after 12 months of ibrutinib treatment. These receptor sequences come from a human donor with chronic lymphocytic leukemia.

This chain joins TRBV5-1 and TRBJ2-1, with a tentative D call TRBD2 (6 bases). Trimming removed 7 bases at V and 6 bases at J, with 11 bases between. Per the germline V gene, CDR1 is SGHRS and CDR2 is YFSETQ. This CDR3 has 12 amino acids. This chain's CDR3 is CASYREANEQFF. The CDR3 nucleotides are TGCGCCAGCTATAGGGAGGCCAATGAGCAGTTCTTC.

V is TRBV4-1 and J is TRBJ2-1; no definite D call. Looked up from germline, CDR1 is MGHRA and CDR2 is YSYEKL. Trimming removed 4 bases at V and 9 bases at J, with 19 bases between. This CDR3 comprises 15 residues. The DNA for the CDR3 is TGCGCCAGCAGCCTAGAGGAGCTCAGAACGGCTGAGCAGTTCTTC. Encoded protein: CASSLEELRTAEQFF.

V is TRBV11-2 and J is TRBJ2-5; D unclear. The DNA end lines up better with TRBJ2-7; the J call may be wrong. The CDR3 has 15 residues. Germline V gene sequence: CDR1 SGHAT, CDR2 FQNNGV. In DNA, the CDR3 is TGTGCCAGCAGCCGAAAATTGAAAAGCTCCTACGAGCAGTACTTC. As protein: CASSRKLKSSYEQYF.

This chain links TRBV2 with TRBJ1-1; the match to TRBD1 covers 10 bases. This CDR3 is 14 amino acids long. CDR1 is SNHLY and CDR2 is FYNNEI in the germline V gene. This CDR3 is CALRWDRGSTEAFF. The CDR3 DNA follows: TGTGCATTAAGGTGGGACAGGGGTAGCACTGAAGCTTTCTTT.

V usage is TRBV28 and J usage is TRBJ2-7; tentatively, D is TRBD2 (6 bases). The CDR3 has 16 residues. V gave up 1 base and J gave up 7 bases, with 20 bases separating them. The V gene's germline CDR1 is MDHEN and CDR2 SYDVKM. As DNA, the CDR3 is TGTGCCAGCAGTTTATTCGAGGCCGGGACGGCGGGGGAGCAGTACTTC. As protein: CASSLFEAGTAGEQYF.

V is TRBV6-6 and J is TRBJ2-5; D gene uncertain. V lost 5 bases and J lost 0, with 7 bases in between. In germline, CDR1 is MNHNY, CDR2 SVGAGI (reference sequence). CDR3 length: 13 residues. Written as DNA, the CDR3 is TGTGCCAGCAGTCAAAGTAACCAAGAGACCCAGTACTTC. It translates to CASSQSNQETQYF.

The chain links TRBV5-1 to TRBJ2-6; D unclear. V gave up 1 base and J gave up 0 bases, with 8 bases separating them. Germline V lookup: CDR1 SGHRS, CDR2 YFSETQ. The CDR3 totals 16 residues. The CDR3: CASSLTPNSGANVLTF. CDR3 sequence (DNA): TGCGCCAGCAGCTTGACACCGAACTCTGGGGCCAACGTCCTGACTTTC.

Points on this clone: The junction shows a germline mismatch at one end, possibly a read error. V gene TRBV27 combines with J gene TRBJ2-7; 7 bases fit TRBD1. Looked up from germline, CDR1 is MNHEY and CDR2 is SMNVEV (reference sequence). The CDR3 extends over 14 amino acids. CDR3 residues: CASSLSTGPNEQYF. The CDR3 region has the DNA TGTGCCAGCAGTCTATCGACAGGGCCCAACGAGCAGTACTTC.

The V call is TRBV11-2, the J call TRBJ1-2, with D hard to call. Trimming took 2 bases from V and 6 from J, leaving 10 bases between them. The V gene's germline CDR1 is SGHAT and CDR2 FQNNGV. The CDR3 covers 13 residues. The CDR3, as DNA: TGTGCCAGCAGCTTATCGTTTTATCATGGCTACACCTTC. The encoded protein is CASSLSFYHGYTF.

The CDR3 sequence: CASSLQRGLSQFF. The CDR3 nucleotides are TGTGCCAGCAGCTTGCAAAGAGGACTGAGCCAGTTCTTC. The rearrangement uses TRBV5-4 and TRBJ2-1; tentatively, D is TRBD2 (5 bases). The CDR3 runs to 13 residues. Trimming stripped 1 base from V and 13 bases from J, with 15 bases between. The germline V gene has CDR1 SGHNT and CDR2 YYREEE (reference sequence).

Ten or more counts support this clone. The V and J genes are TRBV5-1 and TRBJ1-2; 7 bases agree with TRBD1. In germline, CDR1 is SGHRS, CDR2 YFSETQ. The CDR3 has 17 amino acids. J gave up 4 bases and V 4 bases, and 16 bases lay outside the gene matches. The CDR3 loop reads CASSRAQTTGTFYGYTF. For the CDR3, the DNA is TGCGCCAGCAGCCGGGCCCAAACGACAGGGACTTTCTATGGCTACACCTTC.

The genes are TRBV19 and TRBJ2-4; 9 bases line up with TRBD1. The CDR3 is 16 amino acids. The trim removed 6 bases at V and 0 bases at J, leaving 6 bases unmatched. Germline assignment: CDR1 LNHDA and CDR2 SQIVND (reference sequence). As DNA, the CDR3 is TGTGCCAGTAGAAAACCGGGACAGGGAGCCAAAAACATTCAGTACTTC. Protein sequence: CASRKPGQGAKNIQYF.

The sample holds many counts of this clone. V usage is TRBV5-1 and J usage is TRBJ2-1; 10 bases map to TRBD2. CDR1 SGHRS and CDR2 YFSETQ come from the germline V gene. Trimming removed 2 bases from V and 7 bases from J; junction bases left unmatched: 3. The CDR3 contains 14 residues. CDR3 DNA: TGCGCCAGCAGCTTACCAGCGGGAGGGAATGAGCAGTTCTTC. Protein sequence: CASSLPAGGNEQFF.

This clone has more than one count but fewer than ten. J is TRBJ1-5 and V is TRBV2; D remains ambiguous. Between the trimmed V and J ends, which lost 3 bases and 8 bases, there was a span of 14 bases. CDR1 and CDR2 from the germline V gene are SNHLY and FYNNEI. The length of the CDR3 is 14 residues. The CDR3 region is CASSDRQVVEPQHF. Written as DNA, the CDR3 is TGTGCCAGCAGTGATCGGCAGGTTGTAGAGCCCCAGCATTTT.

This chain connects TRBV9 to TRBJ2-1; D perhaps matches TRBD1 (6 bases). The germline gives CDR1 SGDLS, CDR2 YYNGEE. V shed 5 bases and J shed 0 bases, with 12 bases lying between them. The length of the CDR3 is 15 residues. The CDR3 loop reads CASSQQGNSYNEQFF. In DNA, the CDR3 is TGTGCCAGCAGTCAACAGGGAAACTCCTACAATGAGCAGTTCTTC.

V gene TRBV29-1 combines with J gene TRBJ1-3; 7 nucleotides match TRBD1. The CDR3 loop spans 14 amino acids. The ends lost 6 bases at V and 8 bases at J; junction bases unmatched: 13. Germline CDR1 reads SQVTM; CDR2 reads ANQGSEA. The DNA of the CDR3 is TGCAGCGTACATTGGAGGGGGCAGGAACACACCATATATTTT. Amino acids: CSVHWRGQEHTIYF. Drawing the rest from reference TRBV29-1 and TRBJ1-3, the complete variable domain is SAVISQKPSRDICQRGTSLTIQCQVDSQVTMMFWYRQQPGQSLTLIATANQGSEATYESGFVIDKFPISRPNLTFSTLTVSNMSPEDSSIYLCSVHWRGQEHTIYFGEGSWLTVV.

This clone appeared a few times. This chain uses TRBV4-2 with TRBJ1-1, with a tentative D call TRBD1 (5 bases). Trimming removed 2 bases at V and 5 bases at J, with 12 bases between. This CDR3 comprises 14 residues. Germline V gives CDR1 LGHNA, CDR2 YNFKEQ. CDR3 in DNA: TGTGCCAGCAGCCAAATTTTTAGGGGAACTGAAGCTTTCTTT. As protein: CASSQIFRGTEAFF.

There are many counts of this clone. The chain has TRBV7-9 and TRBJ2-7; D may be TRBD1 (7 bases). The CDR3 covers 13 residues. CDR1 SEHNR and CDR2 FQNEAQ come from the germline V gene (reference sequence). V was clipped by 4 bases and J by 4 bases, with 11 bases between them. The CDR3 reads CASSSRGRYEQYF. The CDR3 nucleotides are TGTGCCAGCAGCTCCAGGGGGAGGTACGAGCAGTACTTC.

In the case of this clone: The junction shows a germline mismatch at one end, possibly a read error. The chain combines TRBV28 with TRBJ2-1; 7 bases are a match to TRBD2. The CDR3 consists of 15 residues. CDR1 MDHEN and CDR2 SYDVKM come from the germline V gene. CDR3 DNA sequence: TGTGCCAGCAGGGGCGAGGGGTTGGAGGGCGGGAGATTAATCTTC. It codes for CASRGEGLEGGRLIF.

V and J are TRBV11-2 and TRBJ2-5; D gene uncertain. Trimming cost V 2 bases and J 5 bases, with 24 bases left between them. The CDR3 has 18 amino acids. Germline values: CDR1 SGHAT, CDR2 FQNNGV. The CDR3 DNA sequence: TGTGCCAGCAGCTTAAGCGCCGTGACCGCTCCTAAGAGGGAGACCCAGTACTTC. Its translation is CASSLSAVTAPKRETQYF.

The J gene is TRBJ1-4, the V gene TRBV6-6, with D possibly being TRBD1 (5 bases). V lost 5 bases to trimming and J lost 4 bases, with 8 bases between them. The CDR3 length is 13 residues. Germline-derived CDR1 and CDR2 are MNHNY and SVGAGI (reference sequence). The DNA of the CDR3 is TGTGCCAGCAGTAGGGACTTTAATGAAAAACTGTTTTTT. Its translation: CASSRDFNEKLFF.

The V and J genes are TRBV30 and TRBJ2-7, with D unclear. Germline V gene data show CDR1 as GTSNPN and CDR2 as SVGIG (reference sequence). The length of the CDR3 is 13 residues. V lost 2 bases, J lost 5 bases, and 13 bases lay in between. CDR3 region: CAWSHDRLDEQYF. The CDR3 bases are TGTGCCTGGAGTCACGATCGACTGGACGAGCAGTACTTC. Based on the CDR3 plus reference TRBV30 and TRBJ2-7, the full variable domain is SQTIHQWPATLVQPVGSPLSLECTVEGTSNPNLYWYRQAAGRGLQLLFYSVGIGQISSEVPQNLSASRPQDRQFILSSKKLLLSDSGFYLCAWSHDRLDEQYFGPGTRLTVT.

This chain joins TRBV19 and TRBJ1-4; D is perhaps TRBD1 (6 bases). The V end lost 7 bases, the J end lost 9 bases, and 15 bases lay between the germline ends. The CDR3 runs to 13 residues. Germline CDR1 reads LNHDA; CDR2 reads SQIVND (reference sequence). CDR3 bases: TGTGCCAGTACACCGGGACAAGACCAAAAACTGTTTTTT. This codes for CASTPGQDQKLFF.

This rearrangement joins TRBV11-2 to TRBJ2-3, with 7 bases lining up with TRBD2. The CDR3 is 17 amino acids. Per germline, CDR1 SGHAT and CDR2 FQNNGV. V trimming: 0 bases; J trimming: 2 bases; junction bases outside the gene matches: 8. CDR3 protein: CASSLEFGGLTTDTQYF. The CDR3 nucleotides are TGTGCCAGCAGCTTAGAGTTTGGGGGACTAACCACAGATACGCAGTATTTT.

The table lists this clone with a few counts. The chain links TRBV7-2 to TRBJ1-2; perhaps TRBD1 as D (5 bases). Deletions cut 1 base from V and 7 bases from J, with 10 bases between. CDR1 is SGHTA and CDR2 is FQGNSA in the germline V gene. This CDR3 comprises 13 residues. The CDR3 bases are TGTGCCAGCAGCTTAGGCAGGGATCTTGGCTACACCTTC. Translating it yields CASSLGRDLGYTF.

This clone has a handful of counts. The chain's CDR3 is CASSAINGQTQYF. As DNA, the CDR3 is TGTGCCAGCAGTGCGATTAACGGTCAGACCCAGTACTTC. The chain couples TRBV6-4 to TRBJ2-5; D gene unclear. Trimming cost V 4 bases and J 6 bases, with 12 bases left between them. Germline V gives CDR1 MRHNA, CDR2 SNTAGT. This CDR3 spans 13 amino acids.

The genes are TRBV18 and TRBJ1-1; D remains unclear. CDR1 is KGHSH and CDR2 is LQKENI in the germline V gene. V shed 2 bases and J shed 6 bases, with 10 bases lying between them. The CDR3 has 13 residues. CDR3 in amino acids: CASSPMRDAEAFF. CDR3 DNA sequence: TGTGCCAGCTCACCAATGAGGGATGCTGAAGCTTTCTTT.